This T cell receptor beta chain was sequenced during a study of blood T cell repertoires in COVID-19. Study as a whole: There were acute and convalescent COVID-19 samples, and they came from the United States, Italy and Spain. PBMCs, B-cell-depleted T cells, or T cells were the source of the cDNA or gDNA that made up the material.

Trimming pared 6 bases from V and 13 bases from J, leaving 16 bases between. From germline, CDR1 is LNHDA and CDR2 SQIVND (reference sequence). The CDR3 sequence is 12 residues long. Generated by immunoSEQ multiplex PCR, the TCRdb table keeps only in-frame clones and is missing some. The table lists around 300,000 clones, about nine tenths of them singletons, with under 3.5% in the top ten. The sequenced material came from peripheral blood. The sequence came from a woman aged 25 to 45 with active or convalescent COVID-19. The V gene is TRBV19, the J gene TRBJ2-1; D is ambiguous. CDR3 in DNA: TGTGCCAGTAGCCTCAAAGACACCGACCAGTTCTTC. Translation gives CASSLKDTDQFF.